The source of this T cell receptor (beta chain) is a study of T cell changes during pregnancy in multiple sclerosis. This clone was picked up one time. CDR3 length: 16 residues. The germline CDR1 and CDR2 sequences are SGHRS and YFSETQ. V gave up 3 bases and J gave up 4 bases; unmatched junction bases: 8. Sequencing was performed with immunoSEQ multiplex PCR; in TCRdb, only in-frame clones are kept and a portion is missing. The sample has over 70,000 clones; 80% to 95% are singletons. The sequenced sample was peripheral blood, obtained in the first trimester of pregnancy. The receptor was isolated from a female donor in good health, enrolled as a control in a pregnancy study. The rearrangement links TRBV5-1 to TRBJ2-7; 12 bases align to TRBD2. The DNA for the CDR3 is TGCGCCAGCAGCTGGGTGACTAGCGGGAGTGAATACGAGCAGTACTTC. Encoded protein: CASSWVTSGSEYEQYF.